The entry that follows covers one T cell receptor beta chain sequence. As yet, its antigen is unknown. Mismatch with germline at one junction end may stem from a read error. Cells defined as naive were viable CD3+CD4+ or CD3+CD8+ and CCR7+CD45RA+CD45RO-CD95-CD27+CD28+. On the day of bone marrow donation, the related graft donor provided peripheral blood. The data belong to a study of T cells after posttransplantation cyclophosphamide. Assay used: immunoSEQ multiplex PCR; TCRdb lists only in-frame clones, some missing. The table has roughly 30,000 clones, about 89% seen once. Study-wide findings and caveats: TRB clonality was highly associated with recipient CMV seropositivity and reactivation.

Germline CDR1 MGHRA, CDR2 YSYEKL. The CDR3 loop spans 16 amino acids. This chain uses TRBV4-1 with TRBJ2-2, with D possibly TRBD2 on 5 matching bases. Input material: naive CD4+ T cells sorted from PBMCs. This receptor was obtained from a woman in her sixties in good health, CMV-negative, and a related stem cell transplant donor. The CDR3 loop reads CASSQGQRSNTGELLF. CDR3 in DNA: TGCGCCAGCAGCCAAGGTCAGAGGTCGAACACCGGGGAGCTGCTTTTT.